This T cell receptor (beta chain) emerged from a study of early T cells in non-severe SARS-CoV-2 infection. Study-level results: Matching against VDJdb likely underestimated virus-specific expansions, favoring anti-spike CD8.

MiXCR, run by TCRdb on the 5' RACE reads, gives a single entry per CDR3 protein. In the table there are some 60,000 distinct CDR3 sequences, around 8.9% of which are singletons. CDR1 and CDR2 from the germline V gene are SEHNR and FQNEAQ (reference sequence). This CDR3 contains 15 residues. Remarks on this clonotype: Its matching antigen is unknown. Mismatch with germline at one junction end may stem from a read error.

Sequenced sample: whole blood. This TCR derives from an adult who was a healthcare worker with PCR-confirmed SARS-CoV-2 infection or an uninfected control (not recorded which). The rearrangement links TRBV7-9 to TRBJ2-1; D assignment may be TRBD1 or TRBD2 (5 bases each). As DNA, the CDR3 is TGTACCAGCAGCCCACGGGACGGCTCCTACAATGAGCAGTTCTTC. It is translated as CTSSPRDGSYNEQFF.